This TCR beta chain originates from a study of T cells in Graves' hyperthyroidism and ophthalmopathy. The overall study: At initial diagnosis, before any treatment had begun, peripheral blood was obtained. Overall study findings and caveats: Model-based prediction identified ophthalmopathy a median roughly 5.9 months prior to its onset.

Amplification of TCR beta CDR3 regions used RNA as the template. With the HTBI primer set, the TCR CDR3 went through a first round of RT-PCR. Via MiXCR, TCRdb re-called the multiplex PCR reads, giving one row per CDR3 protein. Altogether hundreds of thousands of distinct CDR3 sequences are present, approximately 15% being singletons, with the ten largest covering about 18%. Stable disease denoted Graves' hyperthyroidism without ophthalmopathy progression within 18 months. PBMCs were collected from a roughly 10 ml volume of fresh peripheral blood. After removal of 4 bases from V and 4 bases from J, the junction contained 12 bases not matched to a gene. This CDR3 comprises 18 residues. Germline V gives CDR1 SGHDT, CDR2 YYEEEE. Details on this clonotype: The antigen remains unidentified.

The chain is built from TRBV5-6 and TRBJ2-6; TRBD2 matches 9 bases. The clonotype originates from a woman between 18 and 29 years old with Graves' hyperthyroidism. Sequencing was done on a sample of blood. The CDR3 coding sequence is TGTGCCAGCAGCCTCTTTTGGGGGCTAGCGGGAGGGGCCAACGTCCTGACTTTC. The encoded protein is CASSLFWGLAGGANVLTF.